This T cell receptor beta chain was recovered during a study of shared clonotypes between healthy human individuals. V was clipped by 3 bases and J by 0 bases; unmatched bases: 1. Germline V CDR1 and CDR2: PRHDT, FYEKMQ (reference sequence). The CDR3 consists of 14 residues. Study-level findings and limits: Clonotype sharing among donors, it was expected, would be affected by sequencing depth. Across subsets, estimated richness was generally greater for naive than for memory populations. For naive CD4 cells, roughly 5.5% of clonotypes were shared across several donors.

CD8 cells classed as naive were CD45RO-negative and positively selected for CCR7, excluding terminally differentiated effector memory CD45RA+ cells. This clone was recorded once. Its specificity is not known. Original analysis: Filtering differed for immunoSEQ, which gave only junction sequences without quality scores. Method: immunoSEQ multiplex PCR; TCRdb's copy keeps in-frame clones and lacks some. V, J and clone size derive from that table, while D and trimming were established from the DNA sequence. Of about 590,000 clones listed, less than 97% are singletons. V and J are TRBV13 and TRBJ1-2; TRBD1 aligns across 7 bases. The specimen was naive CD8+ T cells sorted from blood. This clonotype was obtained from a woman under 40 in good health. The CDR3 nucleotides read TGTGCCAGCAGCTTGGGACAGCCTAACTATGGCTACACCTTC. Its translation: CASSLGQPNYGYTF.